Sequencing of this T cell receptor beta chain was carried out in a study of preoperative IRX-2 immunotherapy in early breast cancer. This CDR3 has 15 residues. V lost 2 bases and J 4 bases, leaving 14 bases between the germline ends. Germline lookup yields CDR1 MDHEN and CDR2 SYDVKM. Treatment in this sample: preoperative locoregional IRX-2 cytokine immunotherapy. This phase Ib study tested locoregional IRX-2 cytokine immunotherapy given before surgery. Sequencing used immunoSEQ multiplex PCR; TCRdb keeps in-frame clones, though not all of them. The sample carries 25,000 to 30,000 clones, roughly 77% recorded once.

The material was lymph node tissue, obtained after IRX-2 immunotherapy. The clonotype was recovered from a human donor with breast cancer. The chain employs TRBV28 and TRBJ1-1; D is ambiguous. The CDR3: CASSLINSWATEAFF. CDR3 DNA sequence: TGTGCCAGCAGTTTAATTAATTCCTGGGCCACTGAAGCTTTCTTT. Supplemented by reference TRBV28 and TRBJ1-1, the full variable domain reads DVKVTQSSRYLVKRTGEKVFLECVQDMDHENMFWYRQDPGLGLRLIYFSYDVKMKEKGDIPEGYSVSREKKERFSLILESASTNQTSMYLCASSLINSWATEAFFGQGTRLTVV.